This TCR beta chain was sequenced for a study of blood T cells in healthy people across ages. The CDR3 has 14 residues. The germline V gene encodes CDR1 SGHRS and CDR2 YFSETQ. The V and J ends lost 6 bases and 3 bases respectively, with 14 bases between them. This clonotype turned up a few times. Next came a second PCR, run for about 7 to 12 cycles, which used a sample-barcoded 5' primer along with a J-beta primer mix. Using its own MiXCR run on the 5' RACE reads, TCRdb lists one record per CDR3 protein. The sample gives about 1,800,000 distinct CDR3 sequences, approximately 30% of which show up once; 7.7% is in the top ten.

Specimen: blood. This TCR was recovered from a woman under 40 in good health. J is TRBJ2-3 and V is TRBV5-1; D may be TRBD2 (5 bases). The CDR3 region has the DNA TGCGCCAGCACCATCGGAGCGGTAACAGATACGCAGTATTTT. Encoded protein: CASTIGAVTDTQYF. The whole variable domain, filled in from reference TRBV5-1 and TRBJ2-3, reads KAGVTQTPRYLIKTRGQQVTLSCSPISGHRSVSWYQQTPGQGLQFLFEYFSETQRNKGNFPGRFSGRQFSNSRSEMNVSTLELGDSALYLCASTIGAVTDTQYFGPGTRLTVL.